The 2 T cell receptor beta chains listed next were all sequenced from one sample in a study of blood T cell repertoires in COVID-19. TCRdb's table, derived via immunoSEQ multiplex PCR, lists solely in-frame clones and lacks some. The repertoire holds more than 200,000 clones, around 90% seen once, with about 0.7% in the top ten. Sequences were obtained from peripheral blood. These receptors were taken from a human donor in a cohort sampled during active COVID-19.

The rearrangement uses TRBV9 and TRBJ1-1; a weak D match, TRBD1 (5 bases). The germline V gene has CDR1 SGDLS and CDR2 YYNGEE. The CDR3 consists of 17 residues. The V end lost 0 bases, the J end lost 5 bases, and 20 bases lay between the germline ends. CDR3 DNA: TGTGCCAGCAGCGTAGAAGGAGGCGGGAGGGGACGTACTGAAGCTTTCTTT. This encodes CASSVEGGGRGRTEAFF.

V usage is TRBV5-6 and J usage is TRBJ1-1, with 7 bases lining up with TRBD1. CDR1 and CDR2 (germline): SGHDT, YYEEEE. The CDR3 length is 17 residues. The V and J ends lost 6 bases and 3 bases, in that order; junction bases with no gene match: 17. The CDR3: CASTVEVGQAIYTEAFF. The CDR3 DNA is TGTGCCAGCACCGTCGAGGTTGGACAGGCTATCTACACTGAAGCTTTCTTT.